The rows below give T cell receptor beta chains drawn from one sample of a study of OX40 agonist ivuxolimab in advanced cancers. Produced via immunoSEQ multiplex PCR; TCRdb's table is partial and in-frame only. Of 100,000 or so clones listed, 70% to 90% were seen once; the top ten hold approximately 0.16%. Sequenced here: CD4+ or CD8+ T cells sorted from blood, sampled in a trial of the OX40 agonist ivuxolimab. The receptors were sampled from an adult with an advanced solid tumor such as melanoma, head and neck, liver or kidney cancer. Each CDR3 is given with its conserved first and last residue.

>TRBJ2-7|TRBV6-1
CASSVGRTSYEQYF
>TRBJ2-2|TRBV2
CASSEDEVSNTGELFF
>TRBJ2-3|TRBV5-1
CASRSGTVFTDTQYF
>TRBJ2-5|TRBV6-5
CASSHGGTQYF
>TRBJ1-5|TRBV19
CASTPDRWSNQPQHF
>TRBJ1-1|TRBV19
CASSTTGGGTEAFF
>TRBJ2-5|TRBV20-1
CSARDLGQYF
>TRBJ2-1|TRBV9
CASSVDGAGYNEQFF
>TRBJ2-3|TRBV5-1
CASSTPGADTQYF
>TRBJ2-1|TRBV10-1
CASSPLVAGGRNEQFF
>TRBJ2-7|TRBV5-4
CASSKPGGPQNEQYF
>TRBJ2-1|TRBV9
CASSVGVGQGAGEQFF
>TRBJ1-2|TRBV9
CASSAPRGAHYGYTF
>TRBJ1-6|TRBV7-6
CASSQAGVRASPLHF